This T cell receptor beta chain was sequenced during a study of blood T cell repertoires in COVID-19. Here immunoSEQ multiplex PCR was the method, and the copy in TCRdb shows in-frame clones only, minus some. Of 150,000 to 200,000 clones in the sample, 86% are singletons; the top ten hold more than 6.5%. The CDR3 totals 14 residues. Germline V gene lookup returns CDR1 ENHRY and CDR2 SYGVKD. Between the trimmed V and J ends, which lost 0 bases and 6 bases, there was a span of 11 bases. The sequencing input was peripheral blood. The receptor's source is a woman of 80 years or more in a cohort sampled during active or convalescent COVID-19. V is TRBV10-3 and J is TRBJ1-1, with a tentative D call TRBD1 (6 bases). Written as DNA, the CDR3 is TGTGCCATCAGTGAGTCGGTGGGGGGGCCTGAAGCTTTCTTT. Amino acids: CAISESVGGPEAFF.